Listed here is a single TCR beta chain. Its antigen remains unidentified. Trimming left V 0 bases short and J 4 bases short, with 9 bases between. The CDR3 length is 15 residues. The germline CDR1 and CDR2 sequences are LGHNA and YSLEER. PCR amplification relied on 60 Vbeta primers (plus 13 Jbeta primers). Sequenced by immunoSEQ multiplex PCR; TCRdb stores in-frame clones only, minus some. The sample has about 190,000 clones, roughly 74% seen once. The sample is drawn from a study of cytomegalovirus exposure and HLA in healthy donors. Overall study results and limits: Association of roughly 18,000 TCR beta sequences with HLA alleles was found at 0.05 false discovery rate in a later analysis. Cytomegalovirus association was listed for 150 to 200 TCR beta chains. A further, later analysis showed that HLA-associated TCR beta chains (compared with equally common others) were more clonally expanded.

The receptor comes from a woman between 25 and 40 years old in good health and CMV-seropositive. The sequenced material came from PBMCs. V is TRBV4-3 and J is TRBJ1-4; D remains unclear. Here the CDR3 DNA reads TGCGCCAGCAGCCAAGAGGGAGGGTTTAATGAAAAACTGTTTTTT. It encodes CASSQEGGFNEKLFF.